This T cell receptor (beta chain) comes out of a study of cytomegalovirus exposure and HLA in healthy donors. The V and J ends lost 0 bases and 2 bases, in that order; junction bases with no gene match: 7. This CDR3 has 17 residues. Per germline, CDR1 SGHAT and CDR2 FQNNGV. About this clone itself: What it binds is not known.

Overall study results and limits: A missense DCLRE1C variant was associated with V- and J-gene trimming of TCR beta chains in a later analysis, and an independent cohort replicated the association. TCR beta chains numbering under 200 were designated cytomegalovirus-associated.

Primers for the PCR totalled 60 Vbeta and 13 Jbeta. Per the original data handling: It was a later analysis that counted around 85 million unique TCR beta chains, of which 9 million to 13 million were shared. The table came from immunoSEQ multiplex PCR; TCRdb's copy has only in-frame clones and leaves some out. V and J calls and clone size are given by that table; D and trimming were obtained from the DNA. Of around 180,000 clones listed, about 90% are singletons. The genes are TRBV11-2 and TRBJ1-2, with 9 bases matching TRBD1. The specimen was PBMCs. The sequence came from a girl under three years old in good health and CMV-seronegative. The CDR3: CASSLDPYRGPNYGYTF. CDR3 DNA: TGTGCCAGCAGCTTAGATCCCTACAGGGGGCCCAACTATGGCTACACCTTC.